The entry below gives a single T cell receptor beta chain sequence along with its context. Its antigen is unknown. The data are from a study of blood T cells in healthy people across ages. Findings and limits, study-wide: Estimates based on one million T cells were treated as lower bounds.

Every participating donor contributed approximately 10 milliliters of peripheral blood through a draw. At least 5 micrograms of total RNA were extracted per sample. A J-beta primer mix and a sample-barcoded 5' primer were used in a second PCR of about 7 to 12 cycles. Sequencing recovered at least 2.5 million CDR3-containing paired-end reads from each sample. TCRdb re-called the 5' RACE reads with MiXCR, one entry per CDR3 protein. The profile shows 600,000 to 800,000 distinct CDR3 sequences, 20% to 25% of them singletons. Source material: blood. This clonotype was obtained from a man aged 70 or older in good health.

The chain's CDR3 is CASSYQLAGDTGELFF. The CDR3 DNA is TGTGCCAGCAGTTACCAACTAGCGGGGGACACCGGGGAGCTGTTTTTT. The chain links TRBV6-2 or TRBV6-3 to TRBJ2-2; the match to TRBD2 covers 11 bases. From germline, CDR1 is MNHEY and CDR2 SVGEGT. With V trimmed by 2 bases and J by 3 bases, 2 bases remained unmatched. The CDR3 runs 16 residues.